This TCR beta chain was identified during a study of vaccination and CD4 T cells after COVID-19. Study context: Samples taken post-COVID came a median roughly 13 weeks after diagnosis, ranging from 35 to 161.

To note about this clonotype: Its specificity is unknown.

CDR3 size: 14 residues. The V end lost 1 base, the J end lost 8 bases, and 14 bases lay between the germline ends. Germline V lookup: CDR1 LNHNV, CDR2 YYDKDF (reference sequence). As to treatment: approximately nine-day PBMC culture with coronavirus spike peptide pools or control peptides (ViraFEST assay). IL-2 (about 10 IU/ml) and peptide pools (about 10 ug/ml) were added to cultures of around 2.1 million PBMCs per well. The Oncomine TCR Beta short-read assay generated sequence data from the DNA of cultured CD4+ T cells. Each CDR3 protein is one row after TCRdb ran MiXCR on the PCR reads. The table records 16,000 or so distinct CDR3 sequences, about 43% of them present only once.

The chain is built from TRBV15 and TRBJ1-2, with D hard to call. The TCR originated in a human donor who had recovered from COVID-19. The material sequenced was CD4+ T cells from blood, cultured in vitro, taken after SARS-CoV-2 vaccination. The chain's CDR3 is CATSRVARWEGYTF. The CDR3 DNA follows: TGTGCCACCAGCAGAGTTGCCAGATGGGAAGGCTACACCTTC.